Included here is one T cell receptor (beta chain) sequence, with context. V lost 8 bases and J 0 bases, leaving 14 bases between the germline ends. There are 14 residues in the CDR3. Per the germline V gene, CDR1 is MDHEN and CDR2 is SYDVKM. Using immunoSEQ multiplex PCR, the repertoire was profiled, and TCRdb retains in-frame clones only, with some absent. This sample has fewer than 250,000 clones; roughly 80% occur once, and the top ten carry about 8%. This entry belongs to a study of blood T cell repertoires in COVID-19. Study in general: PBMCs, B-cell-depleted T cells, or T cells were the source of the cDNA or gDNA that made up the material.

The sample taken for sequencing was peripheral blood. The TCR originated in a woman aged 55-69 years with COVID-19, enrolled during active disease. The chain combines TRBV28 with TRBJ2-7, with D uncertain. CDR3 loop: CASHMAARSYEQYF. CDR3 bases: TGTGCCAGCCACATGGCGGCCCGCTCCTACGAGCAGTACTTC.